This TCR beta chain was recorded in a study of control samples from healthy donors and cancer patients. Method: immunoSEQ multiplex PCR; TCRdb's copy keeps in-frame clones and lacks some. Of over 110,000 clones listed, roughly 90% are singletons. This CDR3 region has 16 residues. V was clipped by 5 bases and J by 6 bases, with 22 bases between them. Germline V lookup: CDR1 LNHDA, CDR2 SQIVND (reference sequence). The sequence came from a man between 25 and 39 years old in good health. The material sequenced was blood. The chain employs TRBV19 and TRBJ1-1; D is perhaps TRBD1 (6 bases). CDR3 nucleotides: TGTGCCAGTAGTTGGGGGCTTAGGGGAAAGGTAGCTGAAGCTTTCTTT. It is translated as CASSWGLRGKVAEAFF.